This T cell receptor (beta chain) came from a study of cytomegalovirus exposure and HLA in healthy donors. At the level of the study: Of some 400 genotyped donors, roughly 81% grouped in the Caucasian-associated ancestry cluster.

The PCR was carried out with 60 Vbeta primers and 13 Jbeta primers. Assay: immunoSEQ multiplex PCR; the TCRdb copy retains only in-frame clones and omits some. The sample lists over 70,000 clones, approximately 69% occurring once. The table lists this clone with a few counts. The antigen is undetermined. Study-wide points: Trimming of TCR beta V- and J-genes showed a link, identified in a later analysis, to a missense DCLRE1C variant.

The clonotype comes from a woman aged 50 to 65 in good health and CMV-seropositive. The sample consisted of PBMCs.

CDR3 bases: TGCGCCAGCAGCCTGGGCGGGGATCTAGGACAGCCCCAGCATTTT. This gives the protein CASSLGGDLGQPQHF. The chain uses TRBV5-1 and TRBJ1-5, with D unclear. Germline-derived CDR1 and CDR2 are SGHRS and YFSETQ. Trimming removed 4 bases from V and 7 bases from J, with 18 bases in between. This CDR3 comprises 15 residues.